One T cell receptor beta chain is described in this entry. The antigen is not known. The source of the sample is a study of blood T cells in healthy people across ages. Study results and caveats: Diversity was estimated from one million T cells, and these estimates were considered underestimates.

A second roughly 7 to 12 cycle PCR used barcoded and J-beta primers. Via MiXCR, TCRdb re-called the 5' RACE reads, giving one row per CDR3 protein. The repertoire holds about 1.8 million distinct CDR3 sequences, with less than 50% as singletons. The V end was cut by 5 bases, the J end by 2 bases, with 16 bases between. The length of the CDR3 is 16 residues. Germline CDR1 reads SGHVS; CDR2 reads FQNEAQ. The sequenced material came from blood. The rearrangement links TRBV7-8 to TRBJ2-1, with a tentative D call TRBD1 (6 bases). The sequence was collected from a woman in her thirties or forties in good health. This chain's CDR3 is CASSLGQGFPYNEQFF. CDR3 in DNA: TGTGCCAGCAGCCTAGGGCAGGGGTTCCCCTACAATGAGCAGTTCTTC.